This T cell receptor (beta chain) was retrieved from a study of CD8 T cells in ankylosing spondylitis. Study results and caveats: Disease-associated clones were reportedly significantly overrepresented in matched ankylosing spondylitis synovial fluid. What appeared characteristic of ankylosing spondylitis blood was a TCR beta motif of seven to nine highly homologous variants. Those disease-linked clones were CD8+; they were also relatively rare in peripheral blood. Previous work reported some of these motif variants in the synovial fluid and blood of reactive arthritis.

TCRdb re-called the 5' RACE reads through MiXCR, storing one row per CDR3 protein. The data show some 200,000 distinct CDR3 sequences, more than 5.5% seen once. Germline V gene sequence: CDR1 SQVTM, CDR2 ANQGSEA. Trimming at V came to 1 base and at J to 4 bases, leaving 8 bases not matched to a gene. This CDR3 spans 16 amino acids. This clonotype was picked up a small number of times. Antigen: not known. The receptor comes from a male donor with ankylosing spondylitis. The gene calls are TRBV29-1 and TRBJ2-7; 12 bases are a match to TRBD1. The source material was blood, either unsorted or a sorted T cell fraction (not recorded which). The DNA for the CDR3 is TGCAGCGTTGAAGGGGCACCGGGACAGGGGGCATACGAGCAGTACTTC. Its translation is CSVEGAPGQGAYEQYF.